A selection of T cell receptor beta chains follows, all from one sample in a study of T-cell memory formation after mild COVID-19. TCRdb reanalysed the 5' RACE reads using MiXCR and keeps one entry per CDR3 protein. This table has about 440,000 distinct CDR3 sequences, 20% appearing once. Sequenced: PBMCs or a T cell subset sorted from them (not recorded which). The receptors were sampled from an adult woman who had mild COVID-19 (a few samples of this study predate the infection). Cell type and time point are not known. Each CDR3 is given with its conserved first and last residue. The order of the fields is D gene, clone size, V gene, J gene, CDR3 DNA, CDR3 protein. The D gene is left open where the match is weak. The size field is filled for only some rows; it gives once, few, many or a size class.

d_call: TRBD1; clone_size: few; v_call: TRBV3-1; j_call: TRBJ1-2; cdr3_nt: TGTGCCAGCAGCCAAGTGGGACAGTCGTACCACACCTTC; cdr3_aa: CASSQVGQSYHTF
d_call: NA; clone_size: NA; v_call: TRBV5-6; j_call: TRBJ2-7; cdr3_nt: TGTGCCACTTCGGCTACAGCATCCTACGAGCAGTACTTC; cdr3_aa: CATSATASYEQYF
d_call: NA; clone_size: few; v_call: TRBV29-1; j_call: TRBJ2-7; cdr3_nt: TGCAGCGTTGAGGAGCAATACGAGCAGTACTTC; cdr3_aa: CSVEEQYEQYF
d_call: TRBD1; clone_size: NA; v_call: TRBV29-1; j_call: TRBJ1-1; cdr3_nt: TGCAGCGTAGGACAGGGGACACACGACAAAGCTTTCTTT; cdr3_aa: CSVGQGTHDKAFF
d_call: NA; clone_size: NA; v_call: TRBV7-9; j_call: TRBJ1-6; cdr3_nt: TGTGCCAGCATCGGGACAAATAATTCACCCCTCCACTTT; cdr3_aa: CASIGTNNSPLHF
d_call: TRBD2; clone_size: few; v_call: TRBV7-2; j_call: TRBJ2-1; cdr3_nt: TGTGCCAGCAGCTTAGCGAGGCGGCGGGGGGGCCGAAGTGAGCAGTTCTTC; cdr3_aa: CASSLARRRGGRSEQFF
d_call: TRBD1; clone_size: NA; v_call: TRBV5-4; j_call: TRBJ1-2; cdr3_nt: TGTGCCAGCAGTTCGGGACAGAATCGCTATGGCTACACCTTC; cdr3_aa: CASSSGQNRYGYTF
d_call: NA; clone_size: NA; v_call: TRBV6-5; j_call: TRBJ1-2; cdr3_nt: TGTGCCAGCATCGGGGAAGAGGGCTTCTATGGCTACACCTTC; cdr3_aa: CASIGEEGFYGYTF
d_call: NA; clone_size: NA; v_call: TRBV2; j_call: TRBJ2-1; cdr3_nt: TGTGCCAGCAGGGACAGCGATACCCCCAATGAGCAGTTCTTC; cdr3_aa: CASRDSDTPNEQFF
d_call: TRBD1; clone_size: NA; v_call: TRBV29-1; j_call: TRBJ1-5; cdr3_nt: TGCAGCGTTATCGACAGGGGGCAGCAGCCCCAGCATTTT; cdr3_aa: CSVIDRGQQPQHF
d_call: NA; clone_size: NA; v_call: TRBV12-3/TRBV12-4; j_call: TRBJ2-2; cdr3_nt: TGTGCCAGCAGTTGGGAAGAAAGGGTCTCGAACACCGGGGAGCTGTTTTTT; cdr3_aa: CASSWEERVSNTGELFF
d_call: NA; clone_size: NA; v_call: TRBV19; j_call: TRBJ2-1; cdr3_nt: TGTGCCAGTAAGGAGCGGACAATATTAAATGAGCAGTTCTTC; cdr3_aa: CASKERTILNEQFF
d_call: TRBD1; clone_size: NA; v_call: TRBV2; j_call: TRBJ2-3; cdr3_nt: TGTGCCGACAGGACAGGGATAGGGGGCACAGATACGCAGTATTTT; cdr3_aa: CADRTGIGGTDTQYF
d_call: NA; clone_size: NA; v_call: TRBV30; j_call: TRBJ1-1; cdr3_nt: TGTGCCTGGAGTAGGGGGGGGAACACTGAAGCTTTCTTT; cdr3_aa: CAWSRGGNTEAFF
d_call: NA; clone_size: few; v_call: TRBV4-2; j_call: TRBJ2-5; cdr3_nt: TGTGCCAGCAGCCAAGAGATTAGCGGTGTCCAAGAGACCCAGTACTTC; cdr3_aa: CASSQEISGVQETQYF
d_call: NA; clone_size: NA; v_call: TRBV18; j_call: TRBJ2-7; cdr3_nt: TGTGCCAGCTCACCACGAGGGCCAGGAACCATCTACGAGCAGTACTTC; cdr3_aa: CASSPRGPGTIYEQYF
d_call: NA; clone_size: few; v_call: TRBV20-1; j_call: TRBJ1-2; cdr3_nt: TGCAGTGCTCCTTTACAGGGCGAGGGGGGCTATGGCTACACCTTC; cdr3_aa: CSAPLQGEGGYGYTF
d_call: TRBD1; clone_size: few; v_call: TRBV12-3/TRBV12-4; j_call: TRBJ1-2; cdr3_nt: TGTGCCAGCAGGCCGGGACAGGCCCCCTATGGCTACACCTTC; cdr3_aa: CASRPGQAPYGYTF
d_call: NA; clone_size: NA; v_call: TRBV7-2; j_call: TRBJ2-7; cdr3_nt: TGTGCCAGCAGCCCTTGGAATGAGGAGAGTAAGCAGTACTTC; cdr3_aa: CASSPWNEESKQYF
d_call: NA; clone_size: few; v_call: TRBV6-2/TRBV6-3; j_call: TRBJ2-7; cdr3_nt: TGTGCCAGCACCAAGCCCCGAGTTTCAAATGTGAAGCAGTACTTC; cdr3_aa: CASTKPRVSNVKQYF
d_call: TRBD1; clone_size: few; v_call: TRBV7-9; j_call: TRBJ2-3; cdr3_nt: TGTGCCAGCAGACCTCCGGGACAGGGCGGGACAGATACGCAGTATTTT; cdr3_aa: CASRPPGQGGTDTQYF
d_call: NA; clone_size: NA; v_call: TRBV7-2; j_call: TRBJ2-1; cdr3_nt: TGTGCCAGCAGCCAGGTTATGGGGGGGGCCCATGAGCAGTTCTTC; cdr3_aa: CASSQVMGGAHEQFF
d_call: NA; clone_size: NA; v_call: TRBV7-9; j_call: TRBJ2-7; cdr3_nt: TGTGCCAGCAGTCAATACCGACAAGGGCCTCTCGAGCAGTACTTC; cdr3_aa: CASSQYRQGPLEQYF
d_call: NA; clone_size: few; v_call: TRBV7-9; j_call: TRBJ1-2; cdr3_nt: TGTGCCAGCAGCTATCCTCGGGGGGACTATGGCTACACCTTC; cdr3_aa: CASSYPRGDYGYTF
d_call: TRBD1; clone_size: few; v_call: TRBV7-9; j_call: TRBJ2-7; cdr3_nt: TGTGCCAGCAGCCGATTAATGGATAGACAGGGGATATCCTACGAGCAGTACTTC; cdr3_aa: CASSRLMDRQGISYEQYF
d_call: TRBD1; clone_size: few; v_call: TRBV7-9; j_call: TRBJ1-1; cdr3_nt: TGTGCCAGCAGCCCCAGGAGACAGGGACCAAAAGCTTTCTTT; cdr3_aa: CASSPRRQGPKAFF
d_call: NA; clone_size: NA; v_call: TRBV7-8; j_call: TRBJ2-5; cdr3_nt: TGTGCCAGCAGCCGGCTACAGGGTTTGGCAGAGACCCAGTACTTC; cdr3_aa: CASSRLQGLAETQYF
d_call: TRBD1; clone_size: few; v_call: TRBV6-5; j_call: TRBJ1-2; cdr3_nt: TGTGCCAGCAGTACTTTGGGACAGGGGATATATGGCTACACCTTC; cdr3_aa: CASSTLGQGIYGYTF
d_call: NA; clone_size: few; v_call: TRBV3-1; j_call: TRBJ1-1; cdr3_nt: TGTGCCAGCAGCCCCCTGGGCACTGAAGCTTTCTTT; cdr3_aa: CASSPLGTEAFF
d_call: NA; clone_size: NA; v_call: TRBV2; j_call: TRBJ1-4; cdr3_nt: TGTGCCAGCAGTGAAGCGCTTGGCAGGGGAGAGAAACTGTTTTTT; cdr3_aa: CASSEALGRGEKLFF
d_call: NA; clone_size: few; v_call: TRBV24-1; j_call: TRBJ2-1; cdr3_nt: TGTGCCACCAGTGACCCTCCCAGGAGCTCCTACAATGAGCAGTTCTTC; cdr3_aa: CATSDPPRSSYNEQFF
d_call: TRBD2; clone_size: few; v_call: TRBV5-4; j_call: TRBJ2-2; cdr3_nt: TGTGCCAGCAGCTTCAAGGGACTAGCGGGAGTCACCGGGGAGCTGTTTTTT; cdr3_aa: CASSFKGLAGVTGELFF
d_call: NA; clone_size: many; v_call: TRBV5-1; j_call: TRBJ1-2; cdr3_nt: TGCGCCAGCAGCTTGACAGGGAAATCTCGGGGGGGCTACACCTTC; cdr3_aa: CASSLTGKSRGGYTF
d_call: TRBD1; clone_size: NA; v_call: TRBV7-6; j_call: TRBJ2-1; cdr3_nt: TGTGCCAGCAGCTCCATCGGACAGGGGCAGTTCTTC; cdr3_aa: CASSSIGQGQFF
d_call: NA; clone_size: NA; v_call: TRBV11-2; j_call: TRBJ2-1; cdr3_nt: TGTGCCAGCAGCCGCGGGGCAATTGTACAGAGCTCCTACAATGAGCAGTTCTTC; cdr3_aa: CASSRGAIVQSSYNEQFF
d_call: TRBD1; clone_size: few; v_call: TRBV2; j_call: TRBJ2-1; cdr3_nt: TGTGCCAGCAGTGAACGGGGACAGGGCTACAATGAGCAGTTCTTC; cdr3_aa: CASSERGQGYNEQFF
d_call: NA; clone_size: few; v_call: TRBV3-1; j_call: TRBJ2-4; cdr3_nt: TGTGCCAGCAGCCAAGATCGGGTAGCCAAAAACATTCAGTACTTC; cdr3_aa: CASSQDRVAKNIQYF
d_call: TRBD1; clone_size: few; v_call: TRBV5-1; j_call: TRBJ2-2; cdr3_nt: TGCGCCAGCAGCTTTAACAGGGGGAACACCGGGGAGCTGTTTTTT; cdr3_aa: CASSFNRGNTGELFF
d_call: NA; clone_size: NA; v_call: TRBV13; j_call: TRBJ1-4; cdr3_nt: TGTGCCAGCAGCTCCCAAAACAGGGATGAAAAACTGTTTTTT; cdr3_aa: CASSSQNRDEKLFF
d_call: NA; clone_size: NA; v_call: TRBV12-3/TRBV12-4; j_call: TRBJ2-1; cdr3_nt: TGTGCCAGCAGTTTTCCTGCCAATGAGCAGTTCTTC; cdr3_aa: CASSFPANEQFF
d_call: NA; clone_size: NA; v_call: TRBV7-3; j_call: TRBJ2-3; cdr3_nt: TGTGCCAGCAGCGAGGGGGGGCTGGCTAGCACAGATACGCAGTATTTT; cdr3_aa: CASSEGGLASTDTQYF
d_call: TRBD2; clone_size: few; v_call: TRBV20-1; j_call: TRBJ2-7; cdr3_nt: TGCAGTGCTCCCATGCCCGGGGGGTTGGCCGAGCAGTACTTC; cdr3_aa: CSAPMPGGLAEQYF